The 7 T cell receptor beta chains reported below all come from one sample, sequenced in a study of T cell responses to AZD1222 COVID-19 vaccine. Clones were read by immunoSEQ multiplex PCR, and TCRdb kept only the in-frame ones, dropping some. The table records around 120,000 clones, 92% of them present only once. The material sequenced was peripheral blood, taken on day 0 of AZD1222 vaccination. Receptors originate from an adult in good health.

V gene TRBV7-9 combines with J gene TRBJ1-1; D is undetermined. Germline V CDR1 and CDR2: SEHNR, FQNEAQ (reference sequence). This CDR3 region has 15 residues. V was shortened by 5 bases and J by 1 base, with 14 bases between the two germline ends. The CDR3 DNA reads as TGTGCCAGCAGCCCCCTCTCGTTGGGGAACACTGAAGCTTTCTTT. Translation gives CASSPLSLGNTEAFF.

The J gene is TRBJ2-7, the V gene TRBV6-2 or TRBV6-3; D is perhaps TRBD2 (7 bases). In germline, CDR1 is MNHEY, CDR2 SVGEGT. The CDR3 is made up of 20 amino acids. Trimming left V 6 bases short and J 2 bases short, with 32 bases between. CDR3 bases: TGTGCCAGCAGCATATGGAGTGGGGGGGCGAAATTAGGATCGGCCTACGAGCAGTACTTC. Translating gives CASSIWSGGAKLGSAYEQYF.

The rearrangement joins TRBV6-2 or TRBV6-3 to TRBJ1-2; D uncertain. Germline assignment: CDR1 MNHEY and CDR2 SVGEGT. The CDR3 totals 14 residues. The V and J ends lost 0 bases and 5 bases respectively, with 10 bases between them. The CDR3 protein is CASSYSTQQYGYTF. Here the CDR3 DNA reads TGTGCCAGCAGTTACTCAACTCAGCAATATGGCTACACCTTC.

In this sample, this clone turned up once. The chain couples TRBV28 to TRBJ2-7; D is perhaps TRBD2 (5 bases). The CDR3 length is 14 residues. CDR1 and CDR2 (germline): MDHEN, SYDVKM. Trimming cost V 2 bases and J 3 bases, with 11 bases left between them. DNA of the CDR3: TGTGCCAGCAGTTTACGAGGACTGGTCTACGAGCAGTACTTC. Translating gives CASSLRGLVYEQYF. The entire variable domain, with the rest obtained from reference TRBV28 and TRBJ2-7, is as follows: DVKVTQSSRYLVKRTGEKVFLECVQDMDHENMFWYRQDPGLGLRLIYFSYDVKMKEKGDIPEGYSVSREKKERFSLILESASTNQTSMYLCASSLRGLVYEQYFGPGTRLTVT.

The chain couples TRBV6-6 to TRBJ2-4, with TRBD2 as a possible D gene (7 bases). CDR1 is MNHNY and CDR2 is SVGAGI in the germline V gene (reference sequence). CDR3 size: 16 residues. Trimming left V 4 bases short and J 1 base short, with 14 bases between. In nucleotides, the CDR3 is TGTGCCAGCAGTTCGGGGGGCAGCGGGGCCAAAAACATTCAGTACTTC. This gives the protein CASSSGGSGAKNIQYF.

The chain couples TRBV5-1 to TRBJ2-2, with 8 bases identical to TRBD1. Germline values: CDR1 SGHRS, CDR2 YFSETQ. This CDR3 is 17 amino acids long. Unmatched junction bases numbered 7, after V lost 1 base and J lost 2 bases. The CDR3 nucleotides read TGCGCCAGCAGCTTGACCCCCGGGACAGGAAACACCGGGGAGCTGTTTTTT. Protein sequence: CASSLTPGTGNTGELFF.

This clone occurred a few times. This rearrangement joins TRBV7-9 to TRBJ1-1, with TRBD1 as a possible D gene (5 bases). Trimming cost V 1 base and J 3 bases, with 9 bases left between them. Germline-derived CDR1 and CDR2 are SEHNR and FQNEAQ (reference sequence). The CDR3 consists of 14 residues. The DNA of the CDR3 is TGTGCCAGCAGCTTAGGGGGGGATGACACTGAAGCTTTCTTT. It specifies CASSLGGDDTEAFF.